The 16 T cell receptor beta chains below all came from one sample that was sequenced in a study of blood T cell repertoires in COVID-19. Libraries were prepared by immunoSEQ multiplex PCR; TCRdb keeps only in-frame clonotypes and omits some of them. The sample has about 260,000 clones, roughly 86% seen once. Sequences were obtained from peripheral blood. The receptors originated from a man aged 40-55 years who had recovered from COVID-19.

The CDR3, as DNA: TGTGCCAGCTCACCACCGTTTGGGACAGGGGCCGCGGACATTCAGTACTTC. Its protein is CASSPPFGTGAADIQYF. V and J are TRBV18 and TRBJ2-4; 10 nucleotides align to TRBD1. The CDR3 length is 17 residues. V shed 0 bases and J 8 bases; nucleotides not matched to a gene: 10. Germline V gene sequence: CDR1 KGHSH, CDR2 LQKENI.

This chain uses TRBV7-2 with TRBJ2-3; 8 nucleotides align to TRBD2. The CDR3 length is 16 residues. V dropped 4 bases and J dropped 2; count of bases not matched to a gene: 8. CDR1 and CDR2 (germline): SGHTA, FQGNSA. The CDR3 reads CASSWSGGPPTDTQYF. For the CDR3, the DNA is TGTGCCAGCAGCTGGAGCGGGGGTCCCCCCACAGATACGCAGTATTTT.

This clone came up once. The gene calls are TRBV27 and TRBJ2-7, with 9 positions matching TRBD2. There are 17 residues in the CDR3. The junction had 14 bases not matched to a gene; V was cut back by 6 bases and J by 2 bases. Looked up from germline, CDR1 is MNHEY and CDR2 is SMNVEV (reference sequence). CDR3 DNA sequence: TGTGCCAGCAGCCTGACCCGAGGACTAGCGACAACCTACGAGCAGTACTTC. Translating gives CASSLTRGLATTYEQYF.

The V gene is TRBV28, the J gene TRBJ1-2; TRBD1 agrees at 7 bases. The CDR3 extends over 15 amino acids. The V segment lost 10 bases and the J segment 7 bases; nucleotides outside the gene matches: 18. The germline V gene has CDR1 MDHEN and CDR2 SYDVKM. For the CDR3, the DNA is TGTGCCAACCGAGAAGGGGGCGCTTTGAATAGTGGCTACACCTTC. Amino acid sequence: CANREGGALNSGYTF.

This clone was recorded once. The chain carries TRBV5-1 and TRBJ1-2; 7 bases match TRBD1. V was pared by 7 bases and J by 1 base, with 16 bases of the junction left unmatched. Per the germline V gene, CDR1 is SGHRS and CDR2 is YFSETQ. The CDR3 runs to 17 residues. CDR3 sequence: CASPTTGETGVNYGYTF. Here the CDR3 DNA reads TGCGCCAGCCCTACGACAGGAGAAACAGGGGTTAACTATGGCTACACCTTC.

The J gene is TRBJ1-2, the V gene TRBV19; D is undetermined. Germline V gene lookup returns CDR1 LNHDA and CDR2 SQIVND (reference sequence). Trimming pared 1 base from V and 2 bases from J, leaving 17 bases between. The CDR3 contains 17 residues. The CDR3 DNA reads TGTGCCAGTAGTATAGTAAGTCTGCTGCGTCCCAACTATGGCTACACCTTC. This sequence encodes CASSIVSLLRPNYGYTF.

V is TRBV6-5 and J is TRBJ1-2; TRBD1 is a possible D gene (5 bases). V lost 4 bases and J lost 2, with 8 bases in between. The CDR3 consists of 13 residues. The germline V gene has CDR1 MNHEY and CDR2 SVGAGI. The CDR3: CASSSAGNYGYTF. The CDR3 nucleotides read TGTGCCAGCAGTTCGGCAGGGAACTATGGCTACACCTTC.

This chain uses TRBV7-2 with TRBJ2-2, with D perhaps TRBD1 (5 bases). Germline values: CDR1 SGHTA, CDR2 FQGNSA. This CDR3 spans 15 amino acids. V gave up 8 bases and J gave up 7 bases, with 20 bases separating them. In nucleotides, the CDR3 is TGTGCCAGCTCCCCTACAGGTACTGCAAGCGGGGAGCTGTTTTTT. Translated: CASSPTGTASGELFF. The whole variable domain, filled in from reference TRBV7-2 and TRBJ2-2, reads GAGVSQSPSNKVTEKGKDVELRCDPISGHTALYWYRQSLGQGLEFLIYFQGNSAPDKSGLPSDRFSAERTGGSVSTLTIQRTQQEDSAVYLCASSPTGTASGELFFGEGSRLTVL.

The chain joins TRBV19 to TRBJ1-2; possibly TRBD1 for D (5 bases). Trimming took 9 bases from V and 6 from J, leaving 14 bases between them. CDR3 length: 12 amino acids. Germline loops: CDR1 LNHDA, CDR2 SQIVND (reference sequence). CDR3 nucleotide sequence: TGTGCCAGCAGCGGGACGAGGCATGGCTACACCTTC. It yields the protein CASSGTRHGYTF.

This CDR3 is CASNGGLAGPYNEQFF. The CDR3 coding sequence is TGTGCCAGCAACGGAGGGCTAGCGGGTCCTTACAATGAGCAGTTCTTC. The chain combines TRBV7-3 with TRBJ2-1; TRBD2 matches at 8 bases. Trimming took 7 bases from V and 4 from J; bases not matched to a gene: 12. The CDR3 runs to 16 residues. The germline CDR1 and CDR2 sequences are SGHTA and FQGTGA.

V usage is TRBV3-1 (or the pseudogene TRBV3-2) and J usage is TRBJ2-1, with 16 bases lining up with TRBD2. The trim removed 4 bases at V and 6 bases at J, leaving 9 bases unmatched. This CDR3 is 18 amino acids long. The V gene's germline CDR1 is LGHDT and CDR2 YNNKEL (reference sequence). The CDR3 DNA follows: TGTGCCAGCAGCCCCCCGGGACTAGCGGGGGGGACGGGCAATGAGCAGTTCTTC. It translates to CASSPPGLAGGTGNEQFF.

This sequence joins TRBV7-9 and TRBJ1-4, with TRBD1 matching over 8 bases. The V gene end was trimmed by 4 bases and the J gene end by 4 bases; junction bases not matched to a gene: 5. This CDR3 is built from 15 residues. The V gene's germline CDR1 is SEHNR and CDR2 FQNEAQ (reference sequence). CDR3 sequence reads: CASSSTGAVNEKLFF. CDR3 nucleotide sequence: TGTGCCAGCAGCTCGACAGGGGCCGTTAATGAAAAACTGTTTTTT. The full variable domain, rest sourced from reference TRBV7-9 and TRBJ1-4, is DTGVSQNPRHKITKRGQNVTFRCDPISEHNRLYWYRQTLGQGPEFLTYFQNEAQLEKSRLLSDRFSAERPKGSFSTLEIQRTEQGDSAMYLCASSSTGAVNEKLFFGSGTQLSVL.

This clone was seen a single time. The V and J genes are TRBV9 and TRBJ2-6, with D hard to call. The CDR3 sequence is 14 residues long. Trimming shortened V by 0 bases and J by 2 bases, and 3 bases separated the two germline ends. Germline V CDR1 and CDR2: SGDLS, YYNGEE. The CDR3 region is CASSVAAGANVLTF. DNA of the CDR3: TGTGCCAGCAGCGTAGCGGCTGGGGCCAACGTCCTGACTTTC.

The gene calls are TRBV10-1 and TRBJ1-1; TRBD1 agrees at 8 bases. This CDR3 has 14 residues. From germline, CDR1 is WNHNN and CDR2 SYGVQD (reference sequence). V lost 5 bases, J lost 8 bases, and 10 bases stayed unmatched. The DNA for the CDR3 is TGCGCCAGCAGTATGGACAGGGCTTTTACCGAAGCTTTCTTT. It yields the protein CASSMDRAFTEAFF.

The V gene is TRBV12-3 or TRBV12-4, the J gene TRBJ2-7, with D unresolved. V dropped 4 bases and J dropped 9 bases, with 13 bases sitting between them. This CDR3 comprises 12 residues. DNA for the CDR3: TGTGCCAGCAGTTCCCTCACCTGGGCGCAGTACTTC. Translating it yields CASSSLTWAQYF.

The rearrangement joins TRBV3-1 (or the pseudogene TRBV3-2) to TRBJ1-5, with TRBD1 matching over 9 bases. This CDR3 spans 16 amino acids. CDR1 is LGHDT, CDR2 YNNKEL, per germline (reference sequence). Trimming cost V 3 bases and J 3 bases; bases outside gene matches: 6. This chain's CDR3 is CASSHLQGAHNQPQHF. CDR3 bases: TGTGCCAGCAGCCATCTACAGGGGGCGCACAATCAGCCCCAGCATTTT.